Reported below is one T cell receptor (beta chain). This entry comes from a study of T cell responses to AZD1222 COVID-19 vaccine. V was trimmed by 1 base and J by 4 bases, leaving 7 bases between them. The CDR3 has 13 amino acids. Per the germline V gene, CDR1 is SGHAT and CDR2 is FQNNGV. Sequencing was performed with immunoSEQ multiplex PCR; in TCRdb, only in-frame clones are kept and a portion is missing. The data show 250,000 or so clones, over 85% seen once. The chain combines TRBV11-2 with TRBJ2-5, with D perhaps TRBD1 or TRBD2 (5 bases each). The source was peripheral blood, collected on day 0 of AZD1222 vaccination. The receptor was derived from an adult in good health. CDR3 sequence (DNA): TGTGCCAGCAGCTTAGGGGGGAGAGAGACCCAGTACTTC. Amino acids: CASSLGGRETQYF.